The sequence of this T cell receptor (beta chain) was determined in a study of regulatory T cells in long-lasting Graves disease. Germline loops: CDR1 SEHNR, CDR2 FQNEAQ (reference sequence). Trimming shortened V by 3 bases and J by 1 base, and 3 bases separated the two germline ends. The CDR3 has 12 amino acids. Arm-PCR of CDR3 regions with iRepertoire HTBI primers generated TCR beta libraries. TCRdb itself ran the multiplex PCR reads through MiXCR, one entry per CDR3 protein. The table includes roughly 400,000 distinct CDR3 sequences, around 21% detected once. Sample time point: persistent/refractory GD, antithyroid drugs over 5 years with positive TRAb. Construction of the TCR library relied on RNA isolated from PBMCs. In its sample, this clonotype was seen many times.

The TCR comes from a female donor with Graves disease. This sample comprised peripheral blood mononuclear cells (PBMCs), obtained when the disease was refractory, from a patient treated with antithyroid drugs. The V and J genes are TRBV7-9 and TRBJ1-1; D ambiguous. The CDR3 loop reads CASSFKNTEAFF. CDR3 sequence (DNA): TGTGCCAGCAGCTTCAAGAACACTGAAGCTTTCTTT.